A few counts support the clone carrying this TCR beta chain. Its antigen is still unknown. The record originates from a study of persistence of HIV-infected CD4 T cells. Sequencing used immunoSEQ version 4 in survey mode. TCRdb keeps only in-frame clones here, not all; method: immunoSEQ multiplex PCR. The sample consists of roughly 34,000 clones, roughly 82% of them appearing once. Study-wide results and caveats: TCR analyses could not target the rare provirus-carrying CMV-responding cells. CMV- and Gag-responding cells had lower TCRbeta richness than CD3/CD28-responding cells.

Cells were stimulated with CMV-infected fibroblast lysates at about 9.4 ug/mL. CD40L-negative CD69-negative CD45RO-high memory CD4+ T cells were sorted as populations depleted of antigen-responding cells. Adults with HIV-1 started suppressive ART while chronically infected. PBMCs were depleted of CD8+ T cells before stimulation. This TCR was recovered from an adult woman with HIV who was CMV-seropositive. Sequencing was performed on CD4+ T cells sorted from PBMCs after roughly 18-hour stimulation, taken from a patient who received antiretroviral therapy.

The CDR3 DNA reads as TGTGCCAGCAGTCCCCGCGGCACGCCCCCCAATGAGCAGTTCTTC. Translated: CASSPRGTPPNEQFF. The rearrangement links TRBV6-5 to TRBJ2-1, with D uncertain. The CDR3 runs to 15 residues. V was shortened by 5 bases and J by 6 bases, with 17 bases between the two germline ends. CDR1 and CDR2 from the germline V gene are MNHEY and SVGAGI.